The T cell receptor (beta chain) under discussion was sequenced for a study of T cells in Graves' hyperthyroidism and ophthalmopathy. Study-wide results and caveats: Most thyroid clonotypes with frequency above 0.001 were detected in blood.

There were TCR beta CDR3 regions amplified from RNA transcripts. The TCR CDR3 was amplified in a first-round RT-PCR using the HTBI primer set. TCRdb reprocessed the multiplex PCR reads via MiXCR and lists one record per CDR3 protein. The sample lists 450,000 to 500,000 distinct CDR3 sequences; 22% were seen once. Germline CDR1 is MNHEY and CDR2 is SVGAGI. V gave up 1 base and J gave up 7 bases; unmatched junction bases: 6. The CDR3 has 15 amino acids. As regards this clonotype: Its specificity is not known.

This TCR came from a woman between 65 and 79 years old with Graves' ophthalmopathy. The sequencing sample was made of blood. The J gene is TRBJ1-2, the V gene TRBV6-5; 10 bases are shared with TRBD1. The CDR3 reads CASSYWDRGFSGYTF. In DNA form, the CDR3 reads TGTGCCAGCAGTTACTGGGACAGGGGCTTCTCTGGCTACACCTTC.